This TCR beta chain is from a study of blood T cell repertoires in COVID-19. This CDR3 contains 15 residues. Germline V gene lookup returns CDR1 SGHRS and CDR2 YFSETQ. Trimming shortened V by 3 bases and J by 8 bases, and 20 bases separated the two germline ends. Original processing methods: Using reference gene primer amplification, nucleated cell counts were estimated. Profiling relied on immunoSEQ multiplex PCR, and the TCRdb table lists in-frame clones only, not all of them. That table is the source of V, J and clone size, and D and trimming were worked out from the DNA. Of a few hundred thousand clones in the sample, roughly 85% were seen once.

V gene TRBV5-1 combines with J gene TRBJ1-2; D is unresolved. This sequence originates from a woman aged 45-65 years who had been exposed to COVID-19. Sequences were obtained from PBMCs or T cells enriched from blood (not recorded which). The CDR3 DNA reads TGCGCCAGCAGCTCCCGAGCGGGGATAGTAGGAGGCTACACCTTC. Protein product: CASSSRAGIVGGYTF.